This T cell receptor beta chain was retrieved from a study of T cells in Graves' hyperthyroidism and ophthalmopathy. As for the study in general: Peripheral blood draws took place at initial diagnosis, ahead of any treatment.

Whole-study findings and limits: Ophthalmopathy was separated from stable hyperthyroidism by a 13 V-J model.

A note on this clonotype: Its matching antigen is unknown.

Amplification yielded TCR beta CDR3 regions, with RNA transcripts as the source. An initial round of RT-PCR targeting the TCR CDR3 relied on the HTBI primer set. One entry per CDR3 protein results from TCRdb running MiXCR on the multiplex PCR reads. The repertoire holds around 400,000 distinct CDR3 sequences, with around 14% as singletons. The CDR3 length is 14 residues. Trimming cost V 7 bases and J 3 bases, with 15 bases left between them. Germline V gives CDR1 MDHEN, CDR2 SYDVKM. Uncontrolled infection, other autoimmune disease, pregnancy or lactation excluded patients. Each diagnosis drew on symptoms, thyroxine, TRAb, thyroid ultrasound and orbital computed tomography findings.

The TCR comes from a woman between 18 and 29 years old with Graves' hyperthyroidism. The chain has TRBV28 and TRBJ1-2; a possible D gene is TRBD1 (5 bases). The sequenced material came from blood. The chain's CDR3 is CASNSGGDYYGYTF. The CDR3 DNA reads TGTGCCAGCAATTCGGGAGGGGATTACTATGGCTACACCTTC.